Described below is a single TCR beta chain sequence and its context. This sample stems from a study of technical replicates of blood from four donors. Clones were sequenced by immunoSEQ multiplex PCR, and TCRdb holds only the in-frame ones, with some missing. The sample lists about 83,000 clones, just over 90% occurring once. Germline V gene sequence: CDR1 SGHDT, CDR2 YYEEEE. The germline V and J ends were trimmed by 4 bases and 2 bases, with 14 bases remaining between them. The CDR3 is 15 residues long. This chain links TRBV5-6 with TRBJ2-3, with a tentative D call TRBD1 (6 bases). The sequence was obtained from a human donor in good health. The specimen sequenced was T cells isolated from PBMCs. CDR3 sequence (DNA): TGTGCCAGCAGCCCAGCGGACAGAAACACAGATACGCAGTATTTT. It encodes CASSPADRNTDTQYF. The full variable domain, its missing parts supplied by reference TRBV5-6 and TRBJ2-3, is DAGVTQSPTHLIKTRGQQVTLRCSPKSGHDTVSWYQQALGQGPQFIFQYYEEEERQRGNFPDRFSGHQFPNYSSELNVNALLLGDSALYLCASSPADRNTDTQYFGPGTRLTVL.